This is a list of T cell receptor beta chains from one sample in a study of cytomegalovirus exposure and HLA in healthy donors. Using immunoSEQ multiplex PCR, the repertoire was profiled, and TCRdb retains in-frame clones only, with some absent. The sample includes more than 200,000 clones, roughly 82% of them seen just once. Sequences were obtained from PBMCs. All receptors derive from a man aged 35 to 55 in good health and CMV-seropositive. Each CDR3 is given with its conserved first and last residue. Each record gives: V gene, clone size, CDR3 protein. Size is stated for part of the rows, as once, few or many counts, or as a class when the clone is expanded.

TRBV30	NA	CAWSVRLGAEAFF
TRBV9	NA	CASSVSESGYTF
TRBV27	NA	CASSDFLTGGILETQYF
TRBV9	NA	CASSPDWSSYNEQFF
TRBV30	NA	CAWSQDGGEAFF
TRBV6-6	NA	CASSYSMGIQETQYF
TRBV6-6	NA	CASSPTRGRSGNTIYF
TRBV30	NA	CAWSVGAGTNEKLFF
TRBV5-6	once	CASRQTSGNEQFF
TRBV2	NA	CASTGRGLNQPQHF
TRBV25-1	NA	CASSASHLGQSGVYGYTF